This passage covers 8 T cell receptor beta chains from one sample sequenced in a study of shared clonotypes between healthy human individuals. Sequencing was performed with immunoSEQ multiplex PCR; in TCRdb, only in-frame clones are kept and a portion is missing. The repertoire includes about 680,000 clones, about three quarters of them detected once, and under 2% sits in the top ten. Sequencing was performed on memory CD4+ T cells sorted from blood. The sample's subset: CD45RA-negative fraction. The receptors were sampled from a woman aged 25 to 39 in good health.

This rearrangement joins TRBV28 to TRBJ2-2; 11 bases align to TRBD2. Germline V gives CDR1 MDHEN, CDR2 SYDVKM. CDR3 length: 18 amino acids. V shed 6 bases and J 1 base; nucleotides not matched to a gene: 10. CDR3 bases: TGTGCCAGCAGCCAGAGACCGGGACTAGCGGTGAACACCGGGGAGCTGTTTTTT. Amino acid sequence: CASSQRPGLAVNTGELFF.

The chain employs TRBV7-9 and TRBJ1-4, with 9 nucleotides matching TRBD1. CDR1 and CDR2 from the germline V gene are SEHNR and FQNEAQ (reference sequence). CDR3 length: 16 amino acids. J was trimmed by 7 bases and V by 5 bases; bases with no gene match: 11. The CDR3 reads CASSPGSGTGREKLFF. The CDR3 nucleotides are TGTGCCAGCAGCCCAGGCTCCGGGACAGGGCGTGAAAAACTGTTTTTT. The full variable domain, in which reference TRBV7-9 and TRBJ1-4 provide the parts outside the CDR3, is DTGVSQNPRHKITKRGQNVTFRCDPISEHNRLYWYRQTLGQGPEFLTYFQNEAQLEKSRLLSDRFSAERPKGSFSTLEIQRTEQGDSAMYLCASSPGSGTGREKLFFGSGTQLSVL.

This clone was seen a handful of times. V is TRBV5-1 and J is TRBJ2-7; possible D gene TRBD1, 5 bases. This CDR3 is 15 amino acids long. Germline values: CDR1 SGHRS, CDR2 YFSETQ. Trimming cost V 2 bases and J 4 bases, with 16 bases left between them. CDR3 sequence reads: CASSFSGTGVYEQYF. CDR3 DNA: TGCGCCAGCAGCTTTTCCGGAACAGGCGTGTACGAGCAGTACTTC.

The rearrangement links TRBV19 to TRBJ1-5, with a tentative D call TRBD1 (5 bases). The V and J ends lost 2 bases and 6 bases respectively, with 11 bases between them. The CDR3 contains 14 residues. Looked up from germline, CDR1 is LNHDA and CDR2 is SQIVND (reference sequence). This CDR3 reads CASSIIGALQPQHF. The CDR3 coding sequence is TGTGCCAGTAGTATAATAGGGGCTCTTCAGCCCCAGCATTTT.

The chain uses TRBV6-1 and TRBJ2-2; D call uncertain. The germline V gene has CDR1 MNHNS and CDR2 SASEGT. The V end lost 7 bases, the J end lost 0 bases, and 6 bases lay between the germline ends. The CDR3 contains 13 residues. CDR3 amino acids: CASIGPNTGELFF. CDR3 coding DNA: TGTGCCAGCATAGGGCCGAACACCGGGGAGCTGTTTTTT.

The genes are TRBV27 and TRBJ1-3; D is undetermined. Germline V gene sequence: CDR1 MNHEY, CDR2 SMNVEV (reference sequence). The CDR3 is 13 residues long. V lost 6 bases and J lost 0, with 6 bases in between. The CDR3 DNA is TGTGCCAGCAGACGGTACTCTGGAAACACCATATATTTT. It specifies CASRRYSGNTIYF.

V is TRBV27 and J is TRBJ1-5, with 9 bases identical to TRBD1. This CDR3 contains 17 residues. V was pared by 7 bases and J by 1 base, with 11 bases of the junction left unmatched. Germline CDR1 and CDR2: MNHEY and SMNVEV (reference sequence). The CDR3 DNA sequence: TGTGCCAGCAAGGGGACAGGGCGGGGATACAGCAATCAGCCCCAGCATTTT. It encodes CASKGTGRGYSNQPQHF.

The rearrangement joins TRBV27 to TRBJ1-4; D is possibly TRBD1 (6 bases). Germline CDR1 is MNHEY and CDR2 is SMNVEV (reference sequence). The CDR3 is 15 residues long. V gave up 5 bases and J gave up 7 bases, with 17 bases separating them. CDR3 sequence: CASSMDTGGIEKLFF. The CDR3 DNA reads as TGTGCCAGCAGTATGGACACCGGGGGCATTGAAAAACTGTTTTTT.